The rows below give T cell receptor beta chains drawn from one sample of a study of blood T cell repertoires in COVID-19. Only in-frame clones appear in the TCRdb table, and some are missing; sequencing was by immunoSEQ multiplex PCR. The sample contains over 65,000 clones, approximately 80% of which appear only once. Sequencing was done on a sample of peripheral blood. The source of these receptors is a man older than 75 with active COVID-19. CDR3s include the opening cysteine and the closing phenylalanine or tryptophan. The D gene is left open where the match is weak. Size is stated for part of the rows, as once, few or many counts, or as a class when the clone is expanded.

NA	NA	TRBV27	TRBJ1-1	TGTGCCAGCAGCTTGAGGGCAGTTATGAACACTGAAGCTTTCTTT	CASSLRAVMNTEAFF
NA	NA	TRBV2	TRBJ2-1	TGTGCCAGCTCCGCCTACAATGAGCAGTTCTTC	CASSAYNEQFF
NA	NA	TRBV10-3	TRBJ1-3	TGTGCCATCAGTGGTGGGGGACTCTCTGGAAACACCATATATTTT	CAISGGGLSGNTIYF
NA	TRBD2	TRBV9	TRBJ2-3	TGTGCCAGCAGCTCTAGCGGTAGCACAGATACGCAGTATTTT	CASSSSGSTDTQYF
NA	NA	TRBV4-2	TRBJ1-4	TGTGCCAGCAGCCAACAGGGGATCTTTTCAACTAATGAAAAACTGTTTTTT	CASSQQGIFSTNEKLFF
NA	NA	TRBV6-2/TRBV6-3	TRBJ2-1	TGTGCCAGCAGTTACTTCCAAGTCGGTGAGCAGTTCTTC	CASSYFQVGEQFF
NA	TRBD1	TRBV28	TRBJ1-1	TGTGCCAGCAGTCCCATACAGGGGGCCACTGAAGCTTTCTTT	CASSPIQGATEAFF
NA	NA	TRBV9	TRBJ1-2	TGTGCCAGCAGCGTAGCTACGATAAACCATGGCTACACCTTC	CASSVATINHGYTF
NA	NA	TRBV5-1	TRBJ2-2	TGCGCCAGCAGCCGAAGGCAGGGGAACACCGGGGAGCTGTTTTTT	CASSRRQGNTGELFF
NA	TRBD1	TRBV9	TRBJ2-5	TGTGCCAGCAGCGTAGAACAGGGGACAGGAGAGACCCAGTACTTC	CASSVEQGTGETQYF
NA	NA	TRBV12-5	TRBJ2-7	TGTGCTAGTGCCAAACTCGCCTACGAGCAGTACTTC	CASAKLAYEQYF
NA	TRBD1	TRBV4-1	TRBJ1-1	TGCGCCAGCAGCCAAGATACAGGGGTAGCTGAAGCTTTCTTT	CASSQDTGVAEAFF
NA	TRBD2	TRBV5-1	TRBJ2-5	TGCGCCAGCAGCATTGGGGGCCGGACTAGCGGGGTTCGAGAGACCCAGTACTTC	CASSIGGRTSGVRETQYF
many	TRBD1	TRBV2	TRBJ2-7	TGTGCCAGCGGGCCTCGGACAGGGGGCTACGAGCAGTACTTC	CASGPRTGGYEQYF
NA	NA	TRBV7-9	TRBJ2-3	TGTGCCAGCAGGCCCAGGGGGGAGTACACAGATACGCAGTATTTT	CASRPRGEYTDTQYF
NA	NA	TRBV5-5	TRBJ2-3	TGTGCCAGCAGCTTAGAGGGGGTACACACAGATACGCAGTATTTT	CASSLEGVHTDTQYF
NA	NA	TRBV12-3/TRBV12-4	TRBJ1-2	TGTGCCAGCAGCAATACAGGAGGCTACACCTTC	CASSNTGGYTF
NA	TRBD2	TRBV5-1	TRBJ2-1	TGCGCCAGCAGCCTAACTGGGACTAGCGGGCTCTTC	CASSLTGTSGLF
NA	NA	TRBV7-9	TRBJ2-3	TGTGCCAGCAGCTCGTCCGATACGCAGTATTTT	CASSSSDTQYF
NA	NA	TRBV11-3	TRBJ2-2	TGTGCCAGCAGCCTCGACAGAGACACCGGGGAGCTGTTTTTT	CASSLDRDTGELFF
NA	NA	TRBV28	TRBJ1-3	TGTGCCAGCAGCAATCGGAACACCATATATTTT	CASSNRNTIYF
NA	NA	TRBV4-3	TRBJ2-1	TGCGCCAGCAGCCAAGATCTGCCGGGGAGCTCCTACAATGAGCAGTTCTTC	CASSQDLPGSSYNEQFF
NA	NA	TRBV7-9	TRBJ2-1	TGCGCCAGCAGACCATCTAGGGGGGGGTACAATGAGCAGTTCTTC	CASRPSRGGYNEQFF
NA	TRBD2	TRBV5-1	TRBJ2-7	TGCGCCAGCAGCACCGAGCGGGATCCTTCCTACGAGCAGTACTTC	CASSTERDPSYEQYF
NA	NA	TRBV9	TRBJ1-1	TGTGCCAGCAGCCCTCGGGTCGGGGGAGACACTGAAGCTTTCTTT	CASSPRVGGDTEAFF
once	NA	TRBV5-1	TRBJ2-2	TGCGCCAGCAGCTTGGGGGGGGCGAACACCGGGGAGCTGTTTTTT	CASSLGGANTGELFF
NA	NA	TRBV6-5	TRBJ1-2	TGTGCCAGCAGTCCCGACAGGACCTATGGCTACACCTTC	CASSPDRTYGYTF
NA	TRBD2	TRBV11-2	TRBJ2-2	TGTGCCAGCAGCTCAACTCTAGCGGGGAAGAACACCGGGGAGCTGTTTTTT	CASSSTLAGKNTGELFF
few	TRBD2	TRBV2	TRBJ2-7	TGTGCCAGCAGGGAAAGACTAGCGGGGACCTACGAGCAGTACTTC	CASRERLAGTYEQYF
NA	TRBD1	TRBV5-1	TRBJ1-5	TGCGCCAGCAGCTGGACAGGGGCGTATGATCAGCCCCAGCATTTT	CASSWTGAYDQPQHF
NA	NA	TRBV5-4	TRBJ2-2	TGTGCCAGCAGCGAAGGGGGGGCAGGAACCGGGGAGCTGTTTTTT	CASSEGGAGTGELFF
NA	NA	TRBV19	TRBJ2-4	TGTGCCAGTAGTATTGGCGGTCTAAACATTCAGTACTTC	CASSIGGLNIQYF
NA	TRBD2	TRBV9	TRBJ2-7	TGTGCCAGCAGCGTAGACCTAGCGGGAGAGTCCGAGCAGTACTTC	CASSVDLAGESEQYF
NA	NA	TRBV6-2/TRBV6-3	TRBJ2-7	TGTGCCAGCAGTTCGCGTTACCCCCCCTACGAGCAGTACTTC	CASSSRYPPYEQYF
NA	NA	TRBV2	TRBJ1-6	TGTGCCAGCACCCCGGCGGGGCAACCTGAACCTTCCCACTTT	CASTPAGQPEPSHF
NA	NA	TRBV5-1	TRBJ1-1	TGCGCCAGCAGCCGAGGGATTTGGAACACTGAAGCTTTCTTT	CASSRGIWNTEAFF
NA	NA	TRBV27	TRBJ2-7	TGTGCCAGCAGTTTCAGATCGACAGGCTACGAGCAGTACTTC	CASSFRSTGYEQYF
NA	NA	TRBV15	TRBJ2-7	TGTGCCACCAGCAGAGCCGGGGGTACCTACGAGCAGTACTTC	CATSRAGGTYEQYF
NA	NA	TRBV28	TRBJ1-1	TGTGCCAGCAGTTTAAATAGGGGGATCACTGAAGCTTTCTTT	CASSLNRGITEAFF
NA	NA	TRBV28	TRBJ1-2	TGTGCCAGCAGTTCAACAGCCTATGGCTACACCTTC	CASSSTAYGYTF
NA	NA	TRBV4-1	TRBJ2-1	TGCGCCAGCAGCCAAGACCGGGGAGGACTGTACAATGAGCAGTTCTTC	CASSQDRGGLYNEQFF
few	TRBD2	TRBV9	TRBJ2-3	TGTGCCAGCAGCGTAGAGGGACTAGCCTCCAATACGCAGTATTTT	CASSVEGLASNTQYF
NA	TRBD1	TRBV28	TRBJ2-2	TGTGCCAGCAGCTCGATTCGAACAGACAGGGCCACCGGGGAGCTGTTTTTT	CASSSIRTDRATGELFF
NA	TRBD2	TRBV5-1	TRBJ2-3	TGCGCCAGCAGCTTGCCGGGGGGGCGGACAGATACGCAGTATTTT	CASSLPGGRTDTQYF
once	NA	TRBV18	TRBJ2-2	TGTGCCAGCTCACCGAGACAGCAGAACACCGGGGAGCTGTTTTTT	CASSPRQQNTGELFF
few	NA	TRBV7-6	TRBJ1-5	TGTGCCAGCAGCTTAGGGGCAGGGGTGAATCAGCCCCAGCATTTT	CASSLGAGVNQPQHF
once	NA	TRBV25-1	TRBJ2-3	TGTGCCAGCAGTGTAAGCGGTCCCACAGATACGCAGTATTTT	CASSVSGPTDTQYF
NA	NA	TRBV28	TRBJ1-1	TGTGCCAGCAGCGCCCGGGGGAGCGGGAACACTGAAGCTTTCTTT	CASSARGSGNTEAFF
NA	NA	TRBV29-1	TRBJ1-1	TGCAGCGTAGACACAGGGTGGAACACTGAAGCTTTCTTT	CSVDTGWNTEAFF
NA	NA	TRBV5-1	TRBJ2-1	TGCGCCAGCAGCCCGGACAGCTACTACAATGAGCAGTTCTTC	CASSPDSYYNEQFF
few	NA	TRBV7-2	TRBJ1-2	TGTGCCAGCAGCTCCTTTACCAGGGCTGGCTACACCTTC	CASSSFTRAGYTF
once	TRBD1	TRBV29-1	TRBJ1-3	TGCAGCGTTGACAGCAGGACAGGGACGGGAAGCTCTGGAAACACCATATATTTT	CSVDSRTGTGSSGNTIYF
NA	NA	TRBV6-2/TRBV6-3	TRBJ1-2	TGTGCCAGCAGTTACTTCGAACTTTCAGGGAAAACATTATATGGCTACACCTTC	CASSYFELSGKTLYGYTF
NA	NA	TRBV7-3	TRBJ2-5	TGTGCCAGCAGCTTATGGGACAAAGAGACCCAGTACTTC	CASSLWDKETQYF
NA	TRBD1	TRBV3-1/TRBV3-2	TRBJ2-7	TGTGCCAGCAGCCAAGAAGTAGGGACAGGGAACGAGCAGTACTTC	CASSQEVGTGNEQYF
NA	NA	TRBV7-3	TRBJ1-1	TGTGCCAGCAGCCCGTTATATGTCGGGAACACTGAAGCTTTCTTT	CASSPLYVGNTEAFF
NA	TRBD2	TRBV12-3/TRBV12-4	TRBJ2-7	TGTGCCAGCACAACTAGCGGACGCTACGAGCAGTACTTC	CASTTSGRYEQYF
NA	NA	TRBV7-8	TRBJ2-1	TGTGCCAGCAGCTTACCTTATCCGGGAGAGCAGTTCTTC	CASSLPYPGEQFF
NA	NA	TRBV2	TRBJ2-6	TGTGCCAGCAGTGCCCGGGACTCTGGGGCCAACGTCCTGACTTTC	CASSARDSGANVLTF